The 24 T cell receptor beta chains below were found in one sample sequenced in a study of shared clonotypes between healthy human individuals. This table comes from immunoSEQ multiplex PCR, and its TCRdb copy is limited to in-frame clones, with some not included. The profile shows about 2 million clones, about 95% of them singletons. CD8 cells regarded as naive lacked CD45RO, were positively chosen for CCR7, and omitted terminally differentiated effector memory CD45RA+ cells. Sequencing used naive CD8+ T cells sorted from blood. These receptor sequences come from a man aged 18-30 years in good health.

The chain is built from TRBV6-5 and TRBJ2-7; D uncertain. The V end lost 6 bases, the J end lost 8 bases, and 17 bases lay between the germline ends. The germline CDR1 and CDR2 sequences are MNHEY and SVGAGI. The CDR3 has 13 residues. CDR3 DNA: TGTGCCAGCAGCAATCCCAGTCTCTCGCAGCAGTACTTC. Its protein product is CASSNPSLSQQYF.

The chain is built from TRBV29-1 and TRBJ2-1, with TRBD2 matching over 13 bases. Losses at the gene ends were 7 bases for V and 1 base for J; bases not matched to a gene: 7. The V gene's germline CDR1 is SQVTM and CDR2 ANQGSEA. There are 16 residues in the CDR3. The CDR3 bases are TGCAGCGCACGGACTAGCGGGAGCCTTTCCTACAATGAGCAGTTCTTC. Its protein product is CSARTSGSLSYNEQFF.

As concerns this clone: A much larger clone differs from this one at a single base, so this may be a read error. The identical CDR3 is also encoded by other nucleotide sequences in the sample. The V gene is TRBV7-9, the J gene TRBJ1-2, with D uncertain. Between the trimmed V and J ends, which lost 0 bases and 4 bases, there was a span of 0 bases. Germline V gives CDR1 SEHNR, CDR2 FQNEAQ (reference sequence). There are 11 residues in the CDR3. DNA of the CDR3: TGTGCCAGCAGCTTAGCCTATGGCTACACCTTC. As protein: CASSLAYGYTF.

Turning to this clone: This specimen includes other DNA sequences encoding the same CDR3. V and J are TRBV19 and TRBJ2-2, with TRBD2 as a possible D gene (6 bases). This CDR3 comprises 14 residues. Trimming removed 3 bases from V and 4 bases from J, with 9 bases in between. Germline V gene lookup returns CDR1 LNHDA and CDR2 SQIVND (reference sequence). The CDR3 DNA reads TGTGCCAGTAGTATCCTAGCGACCACCGGGGAGCTGTTTTTT. Encoded protein: CASSILATTGELFF.

Of note for this clone: The sample holds other DNA sequences that translate to the same CDR3. The rearrangement uses TRBV27 and TRBJ1-2; TRBD1 matches 7 bases. CDR3 length: 13 residues. Trimming took 5 bases from V and 4 from J; bases not matched to a gene: 4. CDR1 and CDR2 (germline): MNHEY, SMNVEV (reference sequence). Here the CDR3 DNA reads TGTGCCAGCAGTCTGAGACAGGGCTATGGCTACACCTTC. Translated: CASSLRQGYGYTF.

V usage is TRBV11-2 and J usage is TRBJ1-2; 8 bases map to TRBD1. Germline V CDR1 and CDR2: SGHAT, FQNNGV. The CDR3 is 14 residues long. Trimming removed 1 base from V and 7 bases from J; junction bases left unmatched: 5. CDR3 residues: CASSLVQGDGGYTF. In DNA, the CDR3 is TGTGCCAGCAGCTTAGTACAGGGGGACGGTGGCTACACCTTC.

The chain recombines TRBV4-3 with TRBJ2-7, with TRBD1 identical over 9 bases. CDR1 is LGHNA and CDR2 is YSLEER in the germline V gene. There are 15 residues in the CDR3. Germline trimming cut 2 bases from V and 3 bases from J; bases unmatched to any gene: 5. CDR3 residues: CASSQSGTGLYEQYF. The CDR3 DNA is TGCGCCAGCAGCCAATCCGGGACAGGGCTCTACGAGCAGTACTTC.

The chain carries TRBV28 and TRBJ2-7; no clear D. Trimming stripped 5 bases from V and 1 base from J, with 12 bases between. The CDR3 totals 14 residues. Germline CDR1 is MDHEN and CDR2 is SYDVKM. The CDR3 region has the DNA TGTGCCAGCAGTCCCCTGGATGGGTCCTACGAGCAGTACTTC. Translation gives CASSPLDGSYEQYF.

J is TRBJ1-5 and V is TRBV21-1. TRBV21-1 is given as a pseudogene. CDR3 size: 18 residues. The CDR3 region has the DNA TGTGCCAGCAGCAAAGGGGGGAGACGAATTTACGGCAATCAGCCCCAGCATTTT. Translated: CASSKGGRRIYGNQPQHF.

This sequence joins TRBV9 and TRBJ2-7; D is possibly TRBD1 (6 bases). The CDR3 has 16 residues. V lost 2 bases and J 1 base, leaving 16 bases between the germline ends. Germline-derived CDR1 and CDR2 are SGDLS and YYNGEE. Written as DNA, the CDR3 is TGTGCCAGCAGCGTGGACCGGGACACTCCTTCCTACGAGCAGTACTTC. This sequence encodes CASSVDRDTPSYEQYF. Together with reference TRBV9 and TRBJ2-7, the CDR3 gives the full variable domain: DSGVTQTPKHLITATGQRVTLRCSPRSGDLSVYWYQQSLDQGLQFLIQYYNGEERAKGNILERFSAQQFPDLHSELNLSSLELGDSALYFCASSVDRDTPSYEQYFGPGTRLTVT.

V gene TRBV11-2 combines with J gene TRBJ2-5; D unresolved. The germline gives CDR1 SGHAT, CDR2 FQNNGV. The CDR3 is 17 residues long. V shed 0 bases and J shed 1 base, with 15 bases lying between them. CDR3 DNA: TGTGCCAGCAGCTTAGATGGCTTCAAGGTTGTCCAAGAGACCCAGTACTTC. Protein product: CASSLDGFKVVQETQYF.

The chain has TRBV10-3 and TRBJ2-4; 9 bases are a match to TRBD2. Looked up from germline, CDR1 is ENHRY and CDR2 is SYGVKD. The CDR3 is 16 amino acids. J was trimmed by 12 bases and V by 2 bases; bases with no gene match: 14. The CDR3 loop is CAISEREGRGGPSQYF. Written as DNA, the CDR3 is TGTGCCATCAGTGAGAGAGAGGGGCGGGGGGGCCCGTCTCAGTACTTC.

V usage is TRBV5-4 and J usage is TRBJ2-7; no clear D. The V end was cut by 4 bases, the J end by 3 bases, with 14 bases between. This CDR3 is 14 amino acids long. The germline CDR1 and CDR2 sequences are SGHNT and YYREEE (reference sequence). CDR3 sequence: CASSPGAYGYEQYF. The CDR3 DNA is TGTGCCAGCAGCCCTGGTGCGTATGGCTACGAGCAGTACTTC. Based on the CDR3 plus reference TRBV5-4 and TRBJ2-7, the full variable domain is ETGVTQSPTHLIKTRGQQVTLRCSSQSGHNTVSWYQQALGQGPQFIFQYYREEENGRGNFPPRFSGLQFPNYSSELNVNALELDDSALYLCASSPGAYGYEQYFGPGTRLTVT.

Concerning this clone: Other DNA sequences in this specimen translate into the identical CDR3. CDR3 sequence: CASSPSGVETQYF. In nucleotides, the CDR3 is TGTGCCAGCAGCCCTAGTGGAGTAGAGACCCAGTACTTC. The chain links TRBV13 to TRBJ2-5; D is ambiguous. This CDR3 is built from 13 residues. Germline CDR1 PRHDT, CDR2 FYEKMQ (reference sequence). V dropped 5 bases and J dropped 4 bases, with 11 bases sitting between them.

V is TRBV2 and J is TRBJ2-7; D gene ambiguous. The germline V gene has CDR1 SNHLY and CDR2 FYNNEI. V lost 6 bases to trimming and J lost 3 bases, with 12 bases between them. CDR3 length: 13 residues. CDR3 in DNA: TGTGCCAGCAGCCTAAACGGAAACTACGAGCAGTACTTC. It codes for CASSLNGNYEQYF.

The J gene is TRBJ2-5, the V gene TRBV5-1; 12 nucleotides line up with TRBD1. The J segment lost 1 base and the V segment lost 3 bases, leaving 4 bases of the junction unmatched. The germline gives CDR1 SGHRS, CDR2 YFSETQ. This CDR3 comprises 16 residues. The CDR3 reads CASSSGTGGLQETQYF. CDR3 nucleotide sequence: TGCGCCAGCAGCTCGGGGACAGGGGGCCTCCAAGAGACCCAGTACTTC. Full variable domain (outside the CDR3, taken from reference TRBV5-1 and TRBJ2-5): KAGVTQTPRYLIKTRGQQVTLSCSPISGHRSVSWYQQTPGQGLQFLFEYFSETQRNKGNFPGRFSGRQFSNSRSEMNVSTLELGDSALYLCASSSGTGGLQETQYFGPGTRLLVL.

As concerns this clone: Within the sample, other DNA sequences also encode this same CDR3. The rearrangement uses TRBV13 and TRBJ2-2; D gene unclear. The V gene's germline CDR1 is PRHDT and CDR2 FYEKMQ (reference sequence). V dropped 1 base and J dropped 2 bases, with 5 bases sitting between them. The CDR3 covers 14 residues. In DNA form, the CDR3 reads TGTGCCAGCAGCTTAGACCTCAACACCGGGGAGCTGTTTTTT. Amino acids: CASSLDLNTGELFF. Full variable domain (outside the CDR3, taken from reference TRBV13 and TRBJ2-2): AAGVIQSPRHLIKEKRETATLKCYPIPRHDTVYWYQQGPGQDPQFLISFYEKMQSDKGSIPDRFSAQQFSDYHSELNMSSLELGDSALYFCASSLDLNTGELFFGEGSRLTVL.

This chain joins TRBV6-5 and TRBJ1-2; no reliable D call. Per the germline V gene, CDR1 is MNHEY and CDR2 is SVGAGI. Trimming shortened V by 5 bases and J by 12 bases, and 16 bases separated the two germline ends. This CDR3 region has 12 residues. This chain's CDR3 is CASSQNGFGDTF. DNA for the CDR3: TGTGCCAGCAGTCAAAATGGGTTTGGAGACACCTTC.

The chain couples TRBV4-1 to TRBJ1-6; 7 bases match TRBD1. The CDR3 is 16 residues long. V shed 3 bases and J 5 bases; nucleotides not matched to a gene: 7. The V gene's germline CDR1 is MGHRA and CDR2 YSYEKL. DNA for the CDR3: TGCGCCAGCAGCCATTCCCGACAGGGCGATAATTCACCCCTCCACTTT. Its translation: CASSHSRQGDNSPLHF.

The chain's CDR3 is CASSIGEPLNTEAFF. DNA for the CDR3: TGTGCCAGTAGTATAGGGGAACCTTTGAACACTGAAGCTTTCTTT. The gene calls are TRBV19 and TRBJ1-1, with no clear D. This CDR3 comprises 15 residues. Trimming stripped 1 base from V and 0 bases from J, with 9 bases between. Germline loops: CDR1 LNHDA, CDR2 SQIVND (reference sequence).

The gene calls are TRBV6-1 and TRBJ2-7; either TRBD1 or TRBD2 may supply D (5 bases each). Germline lookup yields CDR1 MNHNS and CDR2 SASEGT. V lost 1 base and J lost 3, with 13 bases in between. CDR3 length equals 15 residues. CDR3 nucleotide sequence: TGTGCCAGCAGTGAAGTTATACAGGAGGACTACGAGCAGTACTTC. Translating gives CASSEVIQEDYEQYF.

This rearrangement joins TRBV7-9 to TRBJ1-4; 11 bases fit TRBD1. CDR1 is SEHNR, CDR2 FQNEAQ, per germline (reference sequence). Trimming at V came to 5 bases and at J to 6 bases, leaving 8 bases not matched to a gene. This CDR3 is 16 amino acids long. DNA of the CDR3: TGTGCCAGCAGCCCCAGGACAGGGGGCTCAGATGAAAAACTGTTTTTT. Protein product: CASSPRTGGSDEKLFF.

Turning to this clone: A much larger clone lies one base from this, so it may be a read error. The same CDR3 is also encoded by other DNA sequences in this sample. The J gene is TRBJ1-1, the V gene TRBV6-5, with a tentative D call TRBD1 (5 bases). The CDR3 runs 13 residues. Germline V gives CDR1 MNHEY, CDR2 SVGAGI. The V end was cut by 6 bases, the J end by 1 base, with 9 bases between. The CDR3 here is CASSLTENTEAFF. In DNA, the CDR3 is TGTGCCAGCAGCTTGACAGAGAACACTGAAGCTTTCTTT.

The chain has TRBV19 and TRBJ2-7; TRBD1 matches 10 bases. This CDR3 comprises 14 residues. Germline V CDR1 and CDR2: LNHDA, SQIVND (reference sequence). J lost 6 bases, V lost 5 bases, and 7 bases had no gene match. The CDR3 spells CASSDPTGGFEQYF. In DNA, the CDR3 is TGTGCCAGTAGTGACCCGACAGGGGGCTTCGAGCAGTACTTC.